These 24 T cell receptor beta chains came from one sample sequenced in a study of glioma-infiltrating T cells after dendritic cell vaccination. Only in-frame clones appear in the TCRdb table, and some are missing; sequencing was by immunoSEQ multiplex PCR. The table has tens of thousands of clones, under 90% seen once. Time point noted: after dendritic cell vaccination, including at tumor progression/relapse. Sequenced here: blood, sampled after dendritic cell vaccination. The source is a human donor with glioblastoma.

The genes are TRBV28 and TRBJ1-2; D is possibly TRBD1 (5 bases). Deletions cut 7 bases from V and 4 bases from J, with 13 bases between. This CDR3 comprises 13 residues. CDR1 and CDR2 from the germline V gene are MDHEN and SYDVKM. The CDR3 protein is CASTLRVGYGYTF. CDR3 nucleotides: TGTGCCAGCACCCTCAGGGTCGGCTATGGCTACACCTTC.

The chain's CDR3 is CASSSTGGLYEQYF. CDR3 DNA sequence: TGTGCCAGCAGTTCGACAGGGGGACTCTACGAGCAGTACTTC. The chain recombines TRBV27 with TRBJ2-7; 9 nucleotides match TRBD1. Germline values: CDR1 MNHEY, CDR2 SMNVEV (reference sequence). The CDR3 consists of 14 residues. The J segment lost 3 bases and the V segment lost 4 bases, leaving 4 bases of the junction unmatched.

This chain links TRBV5-4 with TRBJ2-3; D uncertain. The CDR3 covers 14 residues. CDR1 SGHNT and CDR2 YYREEE come from the germline V gene (reference sequence). V was clipped by 4 bases and J by 2 bases, with 11 bases between them. The chain's CDR3 is CASSPTGFTDTQYF. CDR3 DNA sequence: TGTGCCAGCAGCCCAACGGGTTTCACAGATACGCAGTATTTT.

CDR3 nucleotide sequence: TGTGCCAGCAGCTTACAGGGGGCGGATAGTTCACCCCTCCACTTT. Translation: CASSLQGADSSPLHF. The rearrangement joins TRBV7-9 to TRBJ1-6, with TRBD1 identical over 8 bases. The V gene's germline CDR1 is SEHNR and CDR2 FQNEAQ (reference sequence). This CDR3 is built from 15 residues. Losses at the gene ends were 2 bases for V and 9 bases for J; bases not matched to a gene: 6. Full variable domain (remainder filled in from reference TRBV7-9 and TRBJ1-6): DTGVSQNPRHKITKRGQNVTFRCDPISEHNRLYWYRQTLGQGPEFLTYFQNEAQLEKSRLLSDRFSAERPKGSFSTLEIQRTEQGDSAMYLCASSLQGADSSPLHFGNGTRLTVT.

J is TRBJ2-1 and V is TRBV11-2; 8 bases line up with TRBD1. The CDR3 consists of 14 residues. V gave up 4 bases and J gave up 10 bases; unmatched junction bases: 9. Germline loops: CDR1 SGHAT, CDR2 FQNNGV. CDR3 nucleotide sequence: TGTGCCAGCAGCTACCCGGGACAGGCAAACGAGCAGTTCTTC. Translation: CASSYPGQANEQFF.

This chain uses TRBV7-3 with TRBJ2-1; D is perhaps TRBD2 (5 bases). The CDR3 loop spans 14 amino acids. Trimming pared 2 bases from V and 2 bases from J, leaving 7 bases between. Germline CDR1 reads SGHTA; CDR2 reads FQGTGA. The CDR3 DNA is TGTGCCAGCAGCTTAGACGGGGCCTACAATGAGCAGTTCTTC. This sequence encodes CASSLDGAYNEQFF.

This chain connects TRBV6-5 to TRBJ2-3, with 10 bases aligning to TRBD2. With 6 bases clipped from V and 11 bases from J, the junction kept 5 bases outside the gene matches. Germline-derived CDR1 and CDR2 are MNHEY and SVGAGI. CDR3 length: 12 amino acids. The CDR3: CASSPGLAEQYF. CDR3 bases: TGTGCCAGCAGCCCCGGACTAGCGGAGCAGTATTTT.

The chain links TRBV9 to TRBJ1-1; D gene uncertain. Germline V gives CDR1 SGDLS, CDR2 YYNGEE. Trimming shortened V by 4 bases and J by 1 base, and 11 bases separated the two germline ends. This CDR3 is built from 14 residues. This CDR3 reads CASSLISGNTEAFF. The CDR3 bases are TGTGCCAGCAGCCTCATATCGGGGAACACTGAAGCTTTCTTT.

The chain has TRBV19 and TRBJ1-3; D remains ambiguous. The CDR3 is 14 residues long. Germline assignment: CDR1 LNHDA and CDR2 SQIVND (reference sequence). The V end lost 7 bases, the J end lost 0 bases, and 10 bases lay between the germline ends. The DNA for the CDR3 is TGTGCCAGTAATATTCGGAGCTCTGGAAACACCATATATTTT. As protein: CASNIRSSGNTIYF.

The V gene is TRBV5-6, the J gene TRBJ2-5; 10 nucleotides line up with TRBD1. Germline V gene lookup returns CDR1 SGHDT and CDR2 YYEEEE. Unmatched junction bases numbered 11, after V lost 4 bases and J lost 2 bases. This CDR3 has 17 amino acids. This CDR3 reads CASSRRGGTGEQETQYF. For the CDR3, the DNA is TGTGCCAGCAGCCGGAGGGGTGGGACAGGGGAACAAGAGACCCAGTACTTC.

The genes are TRBV7-6 and TRBJ2-2; 7 bases line up with TRBD1. This CDR3 has 16 residues. Losses at the gene ends were 5 bases for V and 2 bases for J; bases not matched to a gene: 8. The germline CDR1 and CDR2 sequences are SGHVS and FNYEAQ. For the CDR3, the DNA is TGTGCCAGCAGCCAAGGGGGACAGATTAACACCGGGGAGCTGTTTTTT. Translation: CASSQGGQINTGELFF.

This chain uses TRBV4-2 with TRBJ2-7; maybe TRBD1 (6 bases). The V end was cut by 5 bases, the J end by 2 bases, with 13 bases between. Per germline, CDR1 LGHNA and CDR2 YNFKEQ. This CDR3 comprises 14 residues. This CDR3 reads CASSVRRGTYEQYF. CDR3 bases: TGTGCCAGCAGCGTCCGCAGGGGAACCTACGAGCAGTACTTC.

The gene calls are TRBV19 and TRBJ2-5; TRBD2 agrees at 8 bases. Looked up from germline, CDR1 is LNHDA and CDR2 is SQIVND (reference sequence). This CDR3 has 16 residues. The V gene end was trimmed by 6 bases and the J gene end by 5 bases; junction bases not matched to a gene: 14. CDR3 coding DNA: TGTGCCAGTAGAACCACCGGGACTAGAGGCAGTGAGACCCAGTACTTC. This gives the protein CASRTTGTRGSETQYF.

The V gene is TRBV4-2, the J gene TRBJ2-1; no clear D. CDR1 is LGHNA and CDR2 is YNFKEQ in the germline V gene. The V and J ends lost 3 bases and 14 bases respectively, with 14 bases between them. This CDR3 is built from 12 residues. The CDR3 loop reads CASSHGGAQKFF. The CDR3 DNA sequence: TGTGCCAGCAGCCATGGCGGCGCCCAAAAGTTCTTC.

The sample holds one count of this clone. This chain uses TRBV7-6 with TRBJ2-5; TRBD1 agrees at 9 bases. V lost 3 bases and J lost 4; bases outside the gene matches: 3. In germline, CDR1 is SGHVS, CDR2 FNYEAQ. The CDR3 has 14 amino acids. CDR3 nucleotide sequence: TGTGCCAGCAGCTTGGGACAGGGCGTAGAGACCCAGTACTTC. Translated, it gives CASSLGQGVETQYF. The whole variable domain, filled in from reference TRBV7-6 and TRBJ2-5, reads GAGVSQSPRYKVTKRGQDVALRCDPISGHVSLYWYRQALGQGPEFLTYFNYEAQQDKSGLPNDRFSAERPEGSISTLTIQRTEQRDSAMYRCASSLGQGVETQYFGPGTRLLVL.

The sample holds one count of this clone. The V call is TRBV11-3, the J call TRBJ2-3, with 9 nucleotides matching TRBD2. Germline lookup yields CDR1 SGHNT and CDR2 YENEEA. The V segment lost 1 base and the J segment 4 bases; nucleotides outside the gene matches: 6. The CDR3 contains 16 residues. DNA of the CDR3: TGTGCCAGCAGCTTAGGAGGCGGGGGGGCAGCAGATACGCAGTATTTT. Amino acids: CASSLGGGGAADTQYF.

The chain has TRBV21-1 and TRBJ2-3; the table names TRBD2, a call not compared with the DNA. TRBV21-1 represents a pseudogene. The CDR3 totals 14 residues. CDR3: CASSPDWNTDTQYF. CDR3 sequence (DNA): TGTGCCAGCAGCCCGGACTGGAACACAGATACGCAGTATTTT.

The chain carries TRBV19 and TRBJ2-7, with 10 bases fitting TRBD1. V was pared by 6 bases and J by 6 bases, with 5 bases of the junction left unmatched. The length of the CDR3 is 13 residues. Looked up from germline, CDR1 is LNHDA and CDR2 is SQIVND (reference sequence). The CDR3 spells CASRPGTGVEQYF. The CDR3 bases are TGTGCCAGTAGGCCCGGGACAGGGGTCGAGCAGTACTTC.

This chain uses TRBV19 with TRBJ2-5; 9 bases fit TRBD2. CDR1 LNHDA and CDR2 SQIVND come from the germline V gene (reference sequence). J lost 3 bases, V lost 6 bases, and 11 bases had no gene match. This CDR3 region has 16 residues. The CDR3 reads CASRRGGGALEETQYF. CDR3 coding DNA: TGTGCCAGTAGGAGAGGCGGGGGGGCCCTAGAAGAGACCCAGTACTTC.

The chain carries TRBV7-9 and TRBJ2-1; 11 nucleotides agree with TRBD2. The J segment lost 3 bases and the V segment lost 3 bases, leaving 13 bases of the junction unmatched. The CDR3 loop spans 19 amino acids. Germline V gene data show CDR1 as SEHNR and CDR2 as FQNEAQ (reference sequence). CDR3 coding DNA: TGTGCCAGCAGCTTCTCGCTAGCGGGGGGACATAAACTCTACAATGAGCAGTTCTTC. Translated: CASSFSLAGGHKLYNEQFF.

The CDR3 loop is CASSFGTESNEQFF. The CDR3 DNA is TGTGCCAGCAGCTTCGGGACAGAAAGCAATGAGCAGTTCTTC. The chain links TRBV4-2 to TRBJ2-1; TRBD1 matches 7 bases. From germline, CDR1 is LGHNA and CDR2 YNFKEQ. V gave up 5 bases and J gave up 6 bases; unmatched junction bases: 7. The CDR3 extends over 14 amino acids.

The V and J genes are TRBV11-2 and TRBJ1-1; no reliable D call. Germline V gives CDR1 SGHAT, CDR2 FQNNGV. Trimming left V 6 bases short and J 2 bases short, with 19 bases between. The CDR3 spans 16 residues. CDR3 residues: CASRLTGGSGNTEAFF. CDR3 DNA: TGTGCCAGCAGACTCACGGGCGGGTCCGGCAACACTGAAGCTTTCTTT.

This clone came up a few times. The chain links TRBV6-1 to TRBJ1-2; 10 positions agree with TRBD1. Trimming cost V 5 bases and J 2 bases; bases outside gene matches: 5. From germline, CDR1 is MNHNS and CDR2 SASEGT. This CDR3 has 15 amino acids. The CDR3 nucleotides read TGTGCCAGCAGTTTTCGGGACAGGGGAAACTATGGCTACACCTTC. It encodes CASSFRDRGNYGYTF.

The V and J genes are TRBV27 and TRBJ1-1; D ambiguous. The CDR3 has 14 amino acids. Germline values: CDR1 MNHEY, CDR2 SMNVEV (reference sequence). Trimming shortened V by 2 bases and J by 0 bases, and 7 bases separated the two germline ends. The CDR3 spells CASSLKLLNTEAFF. The CDR3, as DNA: TGTGCCAGCAGTTTAAAGCTTCTGAACACTGAAGCTTTCTTT.